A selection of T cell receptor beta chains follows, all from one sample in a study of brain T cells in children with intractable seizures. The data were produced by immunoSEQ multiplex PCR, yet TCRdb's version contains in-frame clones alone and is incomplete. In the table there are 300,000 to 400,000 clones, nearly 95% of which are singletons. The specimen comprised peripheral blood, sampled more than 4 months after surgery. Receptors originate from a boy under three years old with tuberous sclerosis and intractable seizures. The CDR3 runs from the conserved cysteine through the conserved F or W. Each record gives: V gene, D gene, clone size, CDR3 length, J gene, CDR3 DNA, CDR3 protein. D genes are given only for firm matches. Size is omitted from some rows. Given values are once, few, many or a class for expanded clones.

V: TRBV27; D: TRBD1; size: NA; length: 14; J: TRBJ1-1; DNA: TGTGCCAGCACTTCCGGGACAGGGGAGACTGAAGCTTTCTTT; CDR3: CASTSGTGETEAFF
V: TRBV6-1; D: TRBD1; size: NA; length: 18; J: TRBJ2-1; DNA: TGTGCCAGCAGTGAAGCGCTGGGGACAGGGGACCCCTACAATGAGCAGTTCTTC; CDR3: CASSEALGTGDPYNEQFF
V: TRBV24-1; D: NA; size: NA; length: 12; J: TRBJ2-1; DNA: TGTGCCACCAGTGATTTGGGCCAGAAGCCTTTCTTC; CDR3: CATSDLGQKPFF
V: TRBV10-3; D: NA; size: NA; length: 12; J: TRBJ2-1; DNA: TGTGCCATCAGTGAGTCGGGTCGTGAGCAGTTCTTC; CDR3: CAISESGREQFF
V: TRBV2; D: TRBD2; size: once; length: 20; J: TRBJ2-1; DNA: TGTGCCAGCAGTGATTTGGCTAGCGGGATCAAGAGTATTTCCTACAATGAGCAGTTCTTC; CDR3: CASSDLASGIKSISYNEQFF
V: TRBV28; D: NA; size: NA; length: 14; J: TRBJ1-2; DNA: TGTGCCAGCAGTACCCGGGTCTGGTACTATGGCTACACCTTC; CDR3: CASSTRVWYYGYTF
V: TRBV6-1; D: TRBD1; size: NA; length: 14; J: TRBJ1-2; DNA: TGTGCCAGCAGTGAAGCGGAGGGGGCAAGGGGCTACACCTTC; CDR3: CASSEAEGARGYTF
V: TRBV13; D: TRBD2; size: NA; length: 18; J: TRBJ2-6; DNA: TGTGCCAGCAGCCCCCTCGAAGGGAGGGGCTCTGGGGCCAACGTCCTGACTTTC; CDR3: CASSPLEGRGSGANVLTF
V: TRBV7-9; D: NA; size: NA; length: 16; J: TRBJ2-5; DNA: TGTGCCAGCAGCCCGAATAGGCAGGGGCTGAGTACGGCCCAGTACTTC; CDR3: CASSPNRQGLSTAQYF
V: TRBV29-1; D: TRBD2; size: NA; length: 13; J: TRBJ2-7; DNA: TGCAGCGTTGAGCGGGAGGGAATCTACGAGCAGTACTTC; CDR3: CSVEREGIYEQYF
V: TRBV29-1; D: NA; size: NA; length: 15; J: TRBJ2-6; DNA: TGCAGCGTTGGGGGAGCGGACACTGGGGCCAACGTCCTGACTTTC; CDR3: CSVGGADTGANVLTF
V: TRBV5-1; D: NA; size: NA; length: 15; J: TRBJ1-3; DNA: TGCGCCAGCAGCTTGCGCTCATCCTCTGGAAACACCATATATTTT; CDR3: CASSLRSSSGNTIYF
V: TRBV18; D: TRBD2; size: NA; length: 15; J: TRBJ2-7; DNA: TGTGCCAGCTCACTAGGGAGCGGGAGGGTCCACGAGCAGTACTTC; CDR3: CASSLGSGRVHEQYF
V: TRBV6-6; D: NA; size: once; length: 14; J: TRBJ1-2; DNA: TGTGCCAGCAGTTACCGTATCCGAAACTATGGCTACACCTTC; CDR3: CASSYRIRNYGYTF
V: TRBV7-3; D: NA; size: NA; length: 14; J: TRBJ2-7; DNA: TGTGCCAGCAGCCCCCCTGTCTCCTCCTACGAGCAGTACTTC; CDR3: CASSPPVSSYEQYF
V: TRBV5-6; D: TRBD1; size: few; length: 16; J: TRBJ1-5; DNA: TGTGCCAGCAGCGTCCGGGACAGGGGGCACAATCAGCCCCAGCATTTT; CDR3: CASSVRDRGHNQPQHF
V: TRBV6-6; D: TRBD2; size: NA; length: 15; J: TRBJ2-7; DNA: TGTGCCAGCAGTTACTCCAGCGGGGACTCCTACGAGCAGTACTTC; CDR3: CASSYSSGDSYEQYF
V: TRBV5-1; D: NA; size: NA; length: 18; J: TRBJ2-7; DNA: TGCGCCAGCAGCTTACGAGGGGCGTTATCCGGGACCCACTACGAGCAGTACTTC; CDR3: CASSLRGALSGTHYEQYF
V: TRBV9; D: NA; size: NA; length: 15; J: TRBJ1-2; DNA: TGTGCCAGCAGCGTAGGTACAGGAGTTCTCTATGGCTACACCTTC; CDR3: CASSVGTGVLYGYTF
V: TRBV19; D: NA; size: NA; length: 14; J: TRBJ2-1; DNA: TGTGCCAGTAGTATAGTGGGGCATGGCAATGAGCAGTTCTTC; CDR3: CASSIVGHGNEQFF
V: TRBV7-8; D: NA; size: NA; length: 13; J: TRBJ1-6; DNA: TGTGCCAGCAGCCCGGACATGGGGGCACCCCTCCACTTT; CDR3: CASSPDMGAPLHF
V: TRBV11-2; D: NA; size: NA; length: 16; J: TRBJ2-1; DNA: TGTGCCAGCAGCATCGGGGCGGACAGAAGATTCAATGAGCAGTTCTTC; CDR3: CASSIGADRRFNEQFF
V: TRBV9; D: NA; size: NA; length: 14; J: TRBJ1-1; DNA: TGTGCCAGCAGCGTATCTGGGGGTTGGACTGAAGCTTTCTTT; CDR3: CASSVSGGWTEAFF
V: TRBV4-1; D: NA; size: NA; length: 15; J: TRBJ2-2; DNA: TGCGCCAGCAGCCAAGCTGATTCGAACACCGGGGAGCTGTTTTTT; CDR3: CASSQADSNTGELFF
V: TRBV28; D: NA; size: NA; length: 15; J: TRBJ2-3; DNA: TGTGCCAGCAGGACATCACAGGTTAGCACAGATACGCAGTATTTT; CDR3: CASRTSQVSTDTQYF
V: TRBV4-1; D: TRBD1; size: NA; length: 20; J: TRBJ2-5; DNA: TGCGCCAGCAGCCAATTTGTATATATCCCGTACAGGGGGTTTGAGGAGACCCAGTACTTC; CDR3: CASSQFVYIPYRGFEETQYF
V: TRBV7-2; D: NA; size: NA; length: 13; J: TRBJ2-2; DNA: TGTGCCAGCAGCTTACTGTACACCGGGGAGCTGTTTTTT; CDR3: CASSLLYTGELFF
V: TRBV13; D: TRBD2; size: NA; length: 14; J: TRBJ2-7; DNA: TGTGCCAGCAGCTTGGGACTAGGTGACTCCGAGCAGTACTTC; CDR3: CASSLGLGDSEQYF
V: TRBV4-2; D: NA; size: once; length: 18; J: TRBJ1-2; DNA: TGTGCCAGCAGCCAGTCTTCCGGACGGAGCCTGGGGAACTATGGCTACACCTTC; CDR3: CASSQSSGRSLGNYGYTF
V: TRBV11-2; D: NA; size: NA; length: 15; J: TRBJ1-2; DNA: TGTGCCAGCAGCTTAGGGGGGACAAATAACTATGGCTACACCTTC; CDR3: CASSLGGTNNYGYTF
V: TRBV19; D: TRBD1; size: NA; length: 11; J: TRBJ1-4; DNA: TGTGCCAGTTTAACAGGGGGAAAACTGTTTTTT; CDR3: CASLTGGKLFF
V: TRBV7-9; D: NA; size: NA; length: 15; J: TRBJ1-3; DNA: TGTGCCAGCAGCCAAACAGGTGACTCTGGAAACACCATATATTTT; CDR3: CASSQTGDSGNTIYF
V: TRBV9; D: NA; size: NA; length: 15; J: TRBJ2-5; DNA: TGTGCCAGCAGCGTTGATCAGGTCCTCCAAGAGACCCAGTACTTC; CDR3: CASSVDQVLQETQYF
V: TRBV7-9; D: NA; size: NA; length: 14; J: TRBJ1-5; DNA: TGTGCCAGCAGCTCCGCGGGACCTAATCAGCCCCAGCATTTT; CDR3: CASSSAGPNQPQHF
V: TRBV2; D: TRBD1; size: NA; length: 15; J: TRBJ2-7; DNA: TGTGCCAGCAGTGAAGCGGGACAGGCAACCTACGAGCAGTACTTC; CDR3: CASSEAGQATYEQYF
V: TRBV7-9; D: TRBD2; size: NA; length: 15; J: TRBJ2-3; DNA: TGTGCCAGAACGAAGTGGGAGCGGGACACAGATACGCAGTATTTT; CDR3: CARTKWERDTDTQYF
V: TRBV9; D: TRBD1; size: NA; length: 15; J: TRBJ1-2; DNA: TGTGCCAGCAGCCGACAGGGTCGAGTTAACTATGGCTACACCTTC; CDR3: CASSRQGRVNYGYTF
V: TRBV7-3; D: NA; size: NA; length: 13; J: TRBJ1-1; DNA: TGTGCCAGCAGCTGGGGGTTGAACACTGAAGCTTTCTTT; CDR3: CASSWGLNTEAFF
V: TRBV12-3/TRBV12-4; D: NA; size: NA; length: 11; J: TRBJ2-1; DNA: TGTGCCAGCAGTGTGCTTAATGAGCAGTTCTTC; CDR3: CASSVLNEQFF
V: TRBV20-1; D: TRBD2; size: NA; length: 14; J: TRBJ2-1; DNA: TGCAGTGCTAGTGGCGGACTAGCTCTGTATGAGCAGTTCTTC; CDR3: CSASGGLALYEQFF
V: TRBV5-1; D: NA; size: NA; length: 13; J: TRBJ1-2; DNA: TGCGCCAGCAGCGGACCCCGGGACACAGGCTACACCTTC; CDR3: CASSGPRDTGYTF
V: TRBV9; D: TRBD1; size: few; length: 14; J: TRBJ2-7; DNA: TGTGCCAGCAAGGCAGGGACAGGGGATACCGAGCAGTACTTC; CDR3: CASKAGTGDTEQYF
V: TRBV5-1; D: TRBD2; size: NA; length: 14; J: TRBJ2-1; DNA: TGCGCCAGCAGCTTGCGGCGGGGGGGTAATGAGCAGTTCTTC; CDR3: CASSLRRGGNEQFF
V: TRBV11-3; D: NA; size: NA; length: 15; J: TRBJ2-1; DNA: TGTGCCAGCAGCTTAGGTCTCGTCGGCTACAATGAGCAGTTCTTC; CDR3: CASSLGLVGYNEQFF
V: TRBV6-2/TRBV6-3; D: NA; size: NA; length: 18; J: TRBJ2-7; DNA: TGTGCCAGCAGTTACAACCGACTGCCGGGACTCCTTCCTAGGGAGCAGTACTTC; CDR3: CASSYNRLPGLLPREQYF
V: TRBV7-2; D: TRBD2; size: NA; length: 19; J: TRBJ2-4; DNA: TGTGCCAGCAGCTCCCCCCTAGCGGGGGTGACTAGGGGCAAAAACATTCAGTACTTC; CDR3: CASSSPLAGVTRGKNIQYF
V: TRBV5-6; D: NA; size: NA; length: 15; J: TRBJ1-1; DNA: TGTGCCAGCAGCTTGGTTGGGGGGAGGACCACTGAAGCTTTCTTT; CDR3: CASSLVGGRTTEAFF
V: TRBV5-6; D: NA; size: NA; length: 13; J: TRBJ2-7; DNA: TGTGCCAGCAGCTTGAGCTCGGCCTACGAGCAGTACTTC; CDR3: CASSLSSAYEQYF
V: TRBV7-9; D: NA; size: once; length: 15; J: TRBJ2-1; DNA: TGTGCCAGCAGCCCGGCGGGGCCGGGCTACAATGAGCAGTTCTTC; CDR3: CASSPAGPGYNEQFF
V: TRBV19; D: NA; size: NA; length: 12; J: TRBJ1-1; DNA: TGTGGGAGCAGGGGCATGAACACTGAAGCTTTCTTT; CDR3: CGSRGMNTEAFF
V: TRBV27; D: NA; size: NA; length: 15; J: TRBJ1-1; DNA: TGTGCCAGCAGTTTCGGGGCTTGGGGAAACACTGAAGCTTTCTTT; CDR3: CASSFGAWGNTEAFF
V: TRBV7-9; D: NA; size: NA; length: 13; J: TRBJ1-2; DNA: TGTGCCAGCAGCTTTTGGGGCCCGGGCGGCTACACCTTC; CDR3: CASSFWGPGGYTF
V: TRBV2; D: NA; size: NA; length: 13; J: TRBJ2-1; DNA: TGTGCCAGCAGAAGGGAACAATACAATGAGCAGTTCTTC; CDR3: CASRREQYNEQFF
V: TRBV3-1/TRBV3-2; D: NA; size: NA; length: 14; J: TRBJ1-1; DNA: TGTGCCAGCAGCCCAATCCGGAGTAACACTGAAGCTTTCTTT; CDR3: CASSPIRSNTEAFF
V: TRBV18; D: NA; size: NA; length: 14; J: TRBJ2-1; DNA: TGTGCCAGCTCACCACGCGGGTCGGGGTTCGAGCAGTTCTTC; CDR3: CASSPRGSGFEQFF
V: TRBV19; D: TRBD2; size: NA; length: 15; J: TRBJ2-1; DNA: TGTGCCAGTAGTCCGCCTAGCGGGGGGGCGAATGAGCAGTTCTTC; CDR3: CASSPPSGGANEQFF
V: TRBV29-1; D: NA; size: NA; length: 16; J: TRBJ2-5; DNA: TGCAGCGTTGCGCCGTTCCACATGGGTGGAGGGGAGACCCAGTACTTC; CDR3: CSVAPFHMGGGETQYF
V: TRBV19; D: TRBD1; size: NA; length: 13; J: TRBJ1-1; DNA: TGTGCCAGTAGTCTAACACAGGGGATTGAAGCTTTCTTT; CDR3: CASSLTQGIEAFF